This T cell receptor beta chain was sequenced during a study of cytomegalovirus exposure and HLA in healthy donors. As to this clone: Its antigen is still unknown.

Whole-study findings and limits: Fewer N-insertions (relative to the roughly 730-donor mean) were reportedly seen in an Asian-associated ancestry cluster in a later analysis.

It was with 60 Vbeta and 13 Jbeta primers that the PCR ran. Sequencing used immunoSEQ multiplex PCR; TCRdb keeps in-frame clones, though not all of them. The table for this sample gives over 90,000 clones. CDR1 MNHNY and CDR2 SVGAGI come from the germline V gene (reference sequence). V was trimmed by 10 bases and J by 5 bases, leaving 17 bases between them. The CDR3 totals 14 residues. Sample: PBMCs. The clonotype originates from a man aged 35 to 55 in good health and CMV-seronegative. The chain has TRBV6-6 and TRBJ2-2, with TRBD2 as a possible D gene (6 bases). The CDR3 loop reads CAIFAAGITGELFF. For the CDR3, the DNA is TGTGCCATATTCGCGGCGGGGATTACCGGGGAGCTGTTTTTT.